One sample yielded the 28 T cell receptor beta chains listed below, sequenced in a study of cytomegalovirus exposure and HLA in healthy donors. PCR primers comprised 60 Vbeta and 13 Jbeta primers. Profiling relied on immunoSEQ multiplex PCR, and the TCRdb table lists in-frame clones only, not all of them. This sample has fewer than 250,000 clones; roughly 75% occur once, and the top ten carry more than 4.5%. Sequenced input: PBMCs. Receptor source: a man younger than 40 in good health and CMV-seropositive.

This chain joins TRBV6-5 and TRBJ2-1; 9 bases are shared with TRBD2. Trimming cost V 1 base and J 10 bases; bases outside gene matches: 5. The CDR3 is made up of 14 amino acids. Germline V CDR1 and CDR2: MNHEY, SVGAGI. CDR3 residues: CASSYLGLADEQFF. Written as DNA, the CDR3 is TGTGCCAGCAGTTACTTGGGACTAGCTGACGAGCAGTTCTTC.

This clone was detected a few times. The chain uses TRBV7-2 and TRBJ2-7, with D uncertain. V lost 3 bases and J 3 bases, leaving 9 bases between the germline ends. CDR1 and CDR2 (germline): SGHTA, FQGNSA. The CDR3 totals 13 residues. CDR3 in amino acids: CASSFQPGYEQYF. CDR3 sequence (DNA): TGTGCCAGCAGCTTTCAACCGGGCTACGAGCAGTACTTC.

The chain recombines TRBV5-5 with TRBJ2-7, with D tentatively TRBD1 (6 bases). The CDR3 is 15 residues long. The V gene lost 0 bases and the J gene lost 3 bases, with 13 bases spanning the gap. Germline CDR1 is SGHKS and CDR2 is YYEKEE (reference sequence). CDR3 residues: CASSLETGGSYEQYF. Written as DNA, the CDR3 is TGTGCCAGCAGCTTGGAGACAGGCGGTAGCTACGAGCAGTACTTC.

V is TRBV19 and J is TRBJ2-4; possibly TRBD1 for D (6 bases). The CDR3 covers 18 residues. V lost 4 bases to trimming and J lost 0 bases, with 19 bases between them. The germline gives CDR1 LNHDA, CDR2 SQIVND (reference sequence). In nucleotides, the CDR3 is TGTGCCAGTAGTAAGGATACCTACAGGGCGGCAGCCAAAAACATTCAGTACTTC. It codes for CASSKDTYRAAAKNIQYF.

The genes are TRBV15 and TRBJ2-7, with 7 positions matching TRBD2. Germline lookup yields CDR1 LNHNV and CDR2 YYDKDF (reference sequence). V shed 1 base and J 5 bases; nucleotides not matched to a gene: 20. The length of the CDR3 is 19 residues. The CDR3 nucleotides are TGTGCCACCAGCAGAGCGGGGACTATCGGAGGACCGGTTATCCACGAGCAGTACTTC. It yields the protein CATSRAGTIGGPVIHEQYF.

This clone was counted between two and nine times. The chain carries TRBV13 and TRBJ2-1; TRBD2 agrees at 11 bases. Per germline, CDR1 PRHDT and CDR2 FYEKMQ (reference sequence). The V gene end was trimmed by 4 bases and the J gene end by 3 bases; junction bases not matched to a gene: 5. The CDR3 is 16 residues long. This chain's CDR3 is CASSSVGTSGYNEQFF. The CDR3 bases are TGTGCCAGCAGCTCAGTCGGGACTAGCGGCTACAATGAGCAGTTCTTC.

The chain joins TRBV19 to TRBJ1-4, with D perhaps matching TRBD1 (6 bases). V was shortened by 6 bases and J by 4 bases, with 12 bases between the two germline ends. Per the germline V gene, CDR1 is LNHDA and CDR2 is SQIVND (reference sequence). The CDR3 runs to 14 residues. The CDR3 DNA reads TGTGCCAGTAGAAGGAGACAGGATAATGAAAAACTGTTTTTT. Translating gives CASRRRQDNEKLFF.

This chain uses TRBV23-1 with TRBJ2-5; 7 bases agree with TRBD1. Being an ORF, TRBV23-1 has a function that is uncertain. With V trimmed by 11 bases and J by 4 bases, 10 bases remained unmatched. CDR3 size: 13 residues. This CDR3 reads CAPRGGRGETQYF. The CDR3 coding sequence is TGCGCCCCCCGAGGGGGCCGGGGAGAGACCCAGTACTTC.

The CDR3, as DNA: TGCGCCAGCAGTCAATTTGGTACAGTCACAGATACGCAGTATTTT. Translating gives CASSQFGTVTDTQYF. V and J are TRBV23-1 and TRBJ2-3; D ambiguous. TRBV23-1 is identified as an open reading frame with a role that is uncertain. CDR3 length equals 15 residues. V dropped 1 base and J dropped 2 bases, with 10 bases sitting between them.

In this sample, this clone turned up a few times. The chain combines TRBV27 with TRBJ2-1; 8 bases agree with TRBD2. Unmatched junction bases numbered 13, after V lost 6 bases and J lost 3 bases. CDR1 is MNHEY, CDR2 SMNVEV, per germline (reference sequence). This CDR3 is built from 17 residues. CDR3 in amino acids: CASRVRRGGGGYNEQFF. CDR3 in DNA: TGTGCCAGCAGGGTCCGCCGGGGGGGAGGGGGCTACAATGAGCAGTTCTTC.

A remark on this clone: This sample also contains other DNA sequences that code for the same CDR3. CDR3 protein: CASKRGLSSGANVLTF. The CDR3 DNA reads TGTGCCAGCAAAAGGGGCCTGAGCTCTGGGGCCAACGTCCTGACTTTC. The chain carries TRBV28 and TRBJ2-6, with TRBD1 as a possible D gene (5 bases). CDR1 MDHEN and CDR2 SYDVKM come from the germline V gene. V lost 7 bases and J 0 bases, leaving 13 bases between the germline ends. The CDR3 loop spans 16 amino acids.

The chain has TRBV9 and TRBJ2-7; tentative D call: TRBD1 (5 bases). CDR1 and CDR2 (germline): SGDLS, YYNGEE. This CDR3 is built from 16 residues. The V end was cut by 4 bases, the J end by 4 bases, with 21 bases between. The CDR3 sequence is CASSPNIGHNRYEQYF. CDR3 in DNA: TGTGCCAGCAGCCCAAATATAGGCCATAACAGGTACGAGCAGTACTTC.

This clone was seen a single time. The chain has TRBV7-2 and TRBJ2-7, with D perhaps matching TRBD1 (5 bases). Germline V gene lookup returns CDR1 SGHTA and CDR2 FQGNSA. The CDR3 extends over 15 amino acids. The V end was cut by 2 bases, the J end by 5 bases, with 16 bases between. CDR3 amino acids: CASSLFPGLGDEQYF. The CDR3, as DNA: TGTGCCAGCAGCTTATTCCCTGGGCTAGGGGACGAGCAGTACTTC.

The chain uses TRBV6-1 and TRBJ2-1, with 7 bases lining up with TRBD2. V shed 7 bases and J 6 bases; nucleotides not matched to a gene: 9. Germline V gene sequence: CDR1 MNHNS, CDR2 SASEGT. The CDR3 spans 14 residues. CDR3: CASTTTRGVNEQFF. DNA for the CDR3: TGTGCCAGCACCACCACCCGGGGGGTCAATGAGCAGTTCTTC.

V usage is TRBV11-1 and J usage is TRBJ2-2; 7 nucleotides match TRBD2. CDR1 and CDR2 (germline): SGHAT, FQDESV (reference sequence). Germline trimming cut 5 bases from V and 6 bases from J; bases unmatched to any gene: 0. The CDR3 consists of 12 residues. The CDR3 loop is CASSRGAGELFF. DNA of the CDR3: TGTGCCAGCAGCCGGGGGGCCGGGGAGCTGTTTTTT.

The rearrangement joins TRBV11-3 to TRBJ1-6; D might be TRBD1 (5 bases). This CDR3 spans 14 amino acids. CDR1 is SGHNT and CDR2 is YENEEA in the germline V gene. V was clipped by 3 bases and J by 7 bases, with 10 bases between them. CDR3 in DNA: TGTGCCAGCAGCTTGCGGGGCGCGAATTCACCCCTCCACTTT. Translation gives CASSLRGANSPLHF.

DNA of the CDR3: TGTGCCAGCGAGGGACAGTTAACTGAAGCTTTCTTT. This sequence encodes CASEGQLTEAFF. V usage is TRBV7-9 and J usage is TRBJ1-1, with 7 bases fitting TRBD1. Trimming cost V 8 bases and J 5 bases; bases outside gene matches: 5. The CDR3 is 12 residues long. Per the germline V gene, CDR1 is SEHNR and CDR2 is FQNEAQ (reference sequence).

V usage is TRBV28 and J usage is TRBJ1-2; 9 nucleotides align to TRBD1. The CDR3 totals 13 residues. The germline gives CDR1 MDHEN, CDR2 SYDVKM. Losses at the gene ends were 6 bases for V and 7 bases for J; bases not matched to a gene: 6. The CDR3 DNA is TGTGCCAGCAGGACTACAGGGGGCTCTGGCTACACCTTC. This gives the protein CASRTTGGSGYTF.

CDR3 bases: TGTGCCATCAGTTCGCAACTAGCGGGGGGCAGGGATACGCAGTATTTT. Translated: CAISSQLAGGRDTQYF. V and J are TRBV10-3 and TRBJ2-3; 12 bases match TRBD2. The CDR3 loop spans 16 amino acids. Looked up from germline, CDR1 is ENHRY and CDR2 is SYGVKD. Trimming at V came to 5 bases and at J to 6 bases, leaving 9 bases not matched to a gene.

CDR3 in amino acids: CASSLPTVNSPLHF. The CDR3 DNA follows: TGTGCCAGCAGCTTACCGACAGTTAATTCACCCCTCCACTTT. The V call is TRBV7-8, the J call TRBJ1-6; TRBD1 might be the D (5 bases). The ends were cut back, 2 bases at V and 6 bases at J, with 8 bases in the middle. Looked up from germline, CDR1 is SGHVS and CDR2 is FQNEAQ. CDR3 length: 14 amino acids.

The chain employs TRBV5-5 and TRBJ2-3, with TRBD1 matching 9 bases. Germline CDR1 is SGHKS and CDR2 is YYEKEE (reference sequence). Trimming cost V 3 bases and J 7 bases; bases outside gene matches: 6. CDR3 length equals 14 residues. The CDR3 sequence: CASSSTGGGYTQYF. The CDR3 nucleotides read TGTGCCAGCAGCTCCACAGGGGGCGGGTATACGCAGTATTTT.

The chain is built from TRBV27 and TRBJ1-5; a weak D match, TRBD1 (5 bases). The V end was cut by 3 bases, the J end by 4 bases, with 13 bases between. Germline CDR1 MNHEY, CDR2 SMNVEV (reference sequence). The CDR3 runs to 15 residues. The CDR3 coding sequence is TGTGCCAGCAGTTTTGGGGCAACGCGGAATCAGCCCCAGCATTTT. It codes for CASSFGATRNQPQHF.

This rearrangement joins TRBV6-5 to TRBJ2-5, with 7 bases that match TRBD2. Germline assignment: CDR1 MNHEY and CDR2 SVGAGI. CDR3 size: 13 residues. J was trimmed by 11 bases and V by 7 bases; bases with no gene match: 13. The CDR3 loop is CASTVTTGGKQYF. The CDR3 nucleotides are TGTGCCAGCACCGTTACGACGGGGGGAAAGCAGTACTTC.

For this clone: In the same sample, other DNA sequences code for this CDR3. The chain couples TRBV10-3 to TRBJ1-1, with D possibly TRBD1 on 5 matching bases. This CDR3 contains 16 residues. From germline, CDR1 is ENHRY and CDR2 SYGVKD. V lost 4 bases and J lost 6, with 21 bases in between. The DNA of the CDR3 is TGTGCCATCAGTGGAGGTACAGGTTATGGCGACTCTGAAGCTTTCTTT. Translated, it gives CAISGGTGYGDSEAFF.

This clone has just one count. This chain uses TRBV18 with TRBJ1-1, with 8 bases fitting TRBD1. V was pared by 3 bases and J by 7 bases, with 7 bases of the junction left unmatched. The length of the CDR3 is 14 residues. Germline V gene data show CDR1 as KGHSH and CDR2 as LQKENI. DNA of the CDR3: TGTGCCAGCTCACCGCAACAGGACAGGGTTGAAGCTTTCTTT. Residues: CASSPQQDRVEAFF. Together with reference TRBV18 and TRBJ1-1, the CDR3 gives the full variable domain: NAGVMQNPRHLVRRRGQEARLRCSPMKGHSHVYWYRQLPEEGLKFMVYLQKENIIDESGMPKERFSAEFPKEGPSILRIQQVVRGDSAAYFCASSPQQDRVEAFFGQGTRLTVV.

The CDR3 region is CASRSTGLGNTGELFF. The CDR3 DNA is TGTGCCAGCAGGAGTACAGGGCTAGGGAACACCGGGGAGCTGTTTTTT. The rearrangement joins TRBV6-6 to TRBJ2-2; tentatively, D is TRBD1 (6 bases). Germline CDR1 is MNHNY and CDR2 is SVGAGI (reference sequence). Between the trimmed V and J ends, which lost 6 bases and 1 base, there was a span of 15 bases. This CDR3 has 16 residues.

This clone has more than one count but fewer than ten. The rearrangement links TRBV28 to TRBJ2-7; perhaps TRBD2 as D (7 bases). Germline V gene lookup returns CDR1 MDHEN and CDR2 SYDVKM. The CDR3 totals 16 residues. V was cut by 6 bases and J by 3 bases, with 21 bases left in between. CDR3 nucleotide sequence: TGTGCCAGCAGCCAAGTTGTTGCGAGGGGGGGCTACGAGCAGTACTTC. As protein: CASSQVVARGGYEQYF.

The chain is built from TRBV5-1 and TRBJ2-2, with TRBD2 as a possible D gene (5 bases). V lost 5 bases to trimming and J lost 3 bases, with 11 bases between them. This CDR3 is built from 14 residues. Germline V gene lookup returns CDR1 SGHRS and CDR2 YFSETQ. CDR3 in amino acids: CASSGGLDTGELFF. In DNA, the CDR3 is TGCGCCAGCAGTGGAGGTTTGGACACCGGGGAGCTGTTTTTT.